Included here is one T cell receptor (beta chain) sequence, with context. The antigen is undetermined. The sample originates from a study of cytomegalovirus exposure and HLA in healthy donors. Overall study findings and caveats: Many donors shared some public TCRs, even though most TCR sequences were rare. In vitro work confirmed that a few CMV-associated chains recognize CMV antigens.

CDR3 length equals 16 residues. The germline CDR1 and CDR2 sequences are SGHRS and YFSETQ. Trimming cost V 5 bases and J 8 bases; bases outside gene matches: 15. Profiled with immunoSEQ multiplex PCR; TCRdb holds only in-frame clones, not every one. The table shows about 180,000 clones, with 87% occurring only once. These donors were members of the roughly 120-subject validation cohort, a group separate from the approximately 670-subject first cohort. This TCR came from a woman aged 25-40 years in good health and CMV-seronegative. J is TRBJ1-5 and V is TRBV5-1; the match to TRBD1 covers 8 bases. Sequencing was done on a sample of PBMCs. The CDR3 reads CASRRTGTGGGEPQHF. The CDR3 DNA sequence: TGCGCCAGCAGGAGGACCGGGACAGGTGGGGGGGAGCCCCAGCATTTT. Using reference TRBV5-1 and TRBJ1-5 for the parts outside the CDR3, the full variable domain is KAGVTQTPRYLIKTRGQQVTLSCSPISGHRSVSWYQQTPGQGLQFLFEYFSETQRNKGNFPGRFSGRQFSNSRSEMNVSTLELGDSALYLCASRRTGTGGGEPQHFGDGTRLSIL.